The 9 T cell receptor beta chains given below trace back to one sample, sequenced in a study of OX40 agonist ivuxolimab in advanced cancers. Sequencing used immunoSEQ multiplex PCR; TCRdb keeps in-frame clones, though not all of them. The table lists 60,000 to 65,000 clones, about 85% of them singletons, with about 3% in the top ten. Material: CD4+ or CD8+ T cells sorted from blood, obtained in a trial of the OX40 agonist ivuxolimab. The source is an adult with an advanced solid tumor such as melanoma, head and neck, liver or kidney cancer.

This clone was recorded only once. This chain joins TRBV7-2 and TRBJ2-3; no clear D. This CDR3 region has 14 residues. The germline V and J ends were trimmed by 1 base and 3 bases, with 8 bases remaining between them. CDR1 SGHTA and CDR2 FQGNSA come from the germline V gene. The CDR3 here is CASSLVIGTDTQYF. Written as DNA, the CDR3 is TGTGCCAGCAGCTTAGTTATCGGAACAGATACGCAGTATTTT.

In this sample, this clone turned up once. This sequence joins TRBV5-1 and TRBJ2-1, with D perhaps matching TRBD1 (5 bases). V was shortened by 4 bases and J by 9 bases, with 17 bases between the two germline ends. Germline CDR1 and CDR2: SGHRS and YFSETQ. The CDR3 loop spans 14 amino acids. CDR3: CASSGAVSVPEQFF. CDR3 nucleotide sequence: TGCGCCAGCAGCGGGGCCGTGTCCGTTCCTGAGCAGTTCTTC.

This chain connects TRBV30 to TRBJ2-3; weak D call: TRBD2 (5 bases). This CDR3 is built from 13 residues. Germline assignment: CDR1 GTSNPN and CDR2 SVGIG (reference sequence). Trimming removed 4 bases from V and 0 bases from J, with 8 bases in between. CDR3 DNA sequence: TGTGCCTGGAAGCGGATGAGCACAGATACGCAGTATTTT. Translated: CAWKRMSTDTQYF.

The V and J genes are TRBV5-4 and TRBJ2-3; 9 bases fit TRBD2. The CDR3 sequence is 17 residues long. V shed 4 bases and J 2 bases; nucleotides not matched to a gene: 11. Germline V gene data show CDR1 as SGHNT and CDR2 as YYREEE (reference sequence). Here the CDR3 reads CASSQWREGTSTDTQYF. The DNA for the CDR3 is TGTGCCAGCAGCCAATGGCGGGAGGGAACTTCCACAGATACGCAGTATTTT.

The J gene is TRBJ1-5, the V gene TRBV11-2; TRBD1 agrees at 8 bases. The CDR3 sequence is 13 residues long. The V gene end was trimmed by 5 bases and the J gene end by 5 bases; junction bases not matched to a gene: 2. Germline-derived CDR1 and CDR2 are SGHAT and FQNNGV. The CDR3 nucleotides are TGTGCCAGCAGCCAGACAGGGGATCAGCCCCAGCATTTT. Amino acids: CASSQTGDQPQHF.

The chain uses TRBV19 and TRBJ2-1; 7 bases map to TRBD2. Per the germline V gene, CDR1 is LNHDA and CDR2 is SQIVND (reference sequence). J was trimmed by 0 bases and V by 4 bases; bases with no gene match: 9. The CDR3 loop spans 17 amino acids. The CDR3 DNA reads TGTGCCAGTAGTACCGGGGACGGGGGGAGCTCCTACAATGAGCAGTTCTTC. Its translation: CASSTGDGGSSYNEQFF.

This rearrangement joins TRBV7-9 to TRBJ1-3; no clear D gene. Germline V gene lookup returns CDR1 SEHNR and CDR2 FQNEAQ (reference sequence). Trimming cost V 1 base and J 0 bases, with 13 bases left between them. This CDR3 has 17 residues. CDR3 loop: CASSLEGRGFSGNTIYF. The CDR3 DNA sequence: TGTGCCAGCAGCTTAGAAGGCAGAGGGTTCTCTGGAAACACCATATATTTT.

The chain is built from TRBV28 and TRBJ2-3, with 7 bases fitting TRBD1. From germline, CDR1 is MDHEN and CDR2 SYDVKM. V gave up 2 bases and J gave up 3 bases; unmatched junction bases: 5. CDR3 length equals 15 residues. The CDR3 spells CASSLRQGRTDTQYF. In nucleotides, the CDR3 is TGTGCCAGCAGTTTACGACAGGGTAGGACAGATACGCAGTATTTT.

The chain couples TRBV11-2 to TRBJ2-3; 11 nucleotides agree with TRBD2. V was pared by 1 base and J by 2 bases, with 2 bases of the junction left unmatched. This CDR3 has 16 amino acids. Germline CDR1 and CDR2: SGHAT and FQNNGV. CDR3 in DNA: TGTGCCAGCAGCTTAGGGGGACTAGCGGTCACAGATACGCAGTATTTT. Its protein product is CASSLGGLAVTDTQYF.